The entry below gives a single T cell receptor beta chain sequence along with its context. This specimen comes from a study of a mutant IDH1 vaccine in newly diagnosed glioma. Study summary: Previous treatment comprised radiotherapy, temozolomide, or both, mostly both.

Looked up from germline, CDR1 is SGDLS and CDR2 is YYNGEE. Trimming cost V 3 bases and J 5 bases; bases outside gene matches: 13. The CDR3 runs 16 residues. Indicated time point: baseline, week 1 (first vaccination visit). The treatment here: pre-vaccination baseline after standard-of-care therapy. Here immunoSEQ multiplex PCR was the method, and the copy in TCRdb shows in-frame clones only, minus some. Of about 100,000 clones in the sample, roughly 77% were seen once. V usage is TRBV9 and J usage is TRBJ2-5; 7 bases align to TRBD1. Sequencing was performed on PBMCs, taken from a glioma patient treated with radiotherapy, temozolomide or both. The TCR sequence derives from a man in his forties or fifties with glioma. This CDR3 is CASSDRRQGHEETQYF. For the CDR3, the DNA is TGTGCCAGCAGCGACCGACGACAGGGCCATGAGGAGACCCAGTACTTC.